This T cell receptor beta chain is from a study of CD8 T cells in Susac syndrome. After extraction with the RNeasy kit, about 0.5 to 1 ug of the RNA was reverse transcribed using random hexamers. Coverage of TCR beta CDR3 amplification by immunoSEQ multiplex PCR extended to 54 Vbeta and 13 Jbeta. TCRdb recomputed calls from the immunoSEQ multiplex PCR reads with MiXCR, one row per CDR3 protein. Altogether hundreds of thousands of distinct CDR3 sequences are present, around 95% being singletons, with the ten largest covering around 0.07%. TEMRA cells were FACS-enriched, unlike CD8+ and CD4+ T cells, which were negatively isolated. Germline CDR1 reads SGHTA; CDR2 reads FQGNSA. Between the trimmed V and J ends, which lost 2 bases and 4 bases, there was a span of 12 bases. The CDR3 runs to 14 residues.

This clonotype originated in a human donor with multiple sclerosis. Sequenced input: CD4+ T cells from PBMCs. This chain uses TRBV7-2 with TRBJ2-7; D not certain. CDR3 in DNA: TGTGCCAGCAGCTTAAACCAACCGCCTTACGAGCAGTACTTC. Translating gives CASSLNQPPYEQYF.